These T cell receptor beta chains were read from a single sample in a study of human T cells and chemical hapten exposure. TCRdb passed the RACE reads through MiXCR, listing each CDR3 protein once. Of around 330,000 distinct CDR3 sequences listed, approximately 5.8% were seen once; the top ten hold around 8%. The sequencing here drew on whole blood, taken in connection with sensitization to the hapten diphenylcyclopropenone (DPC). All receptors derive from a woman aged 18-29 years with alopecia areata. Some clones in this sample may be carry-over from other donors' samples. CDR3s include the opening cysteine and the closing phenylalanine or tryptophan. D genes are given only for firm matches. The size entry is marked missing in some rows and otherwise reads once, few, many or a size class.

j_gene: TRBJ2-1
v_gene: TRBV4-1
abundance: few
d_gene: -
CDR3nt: TGCGCCAGCAGCCCCACCTCCGACAATGAGCAGTTCTTC
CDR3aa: CASSPTSDNEQFF

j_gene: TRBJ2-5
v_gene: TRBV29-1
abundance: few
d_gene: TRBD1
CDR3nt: TGCAGCGCCGGACAGGGACAAGAGACCCAGTACTTC
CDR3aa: CSAGQGQETQYF

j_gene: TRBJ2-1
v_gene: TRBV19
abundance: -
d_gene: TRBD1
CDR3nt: TGTGCCAGTAGTAAAACAAAATTGACAGGGGCGGTATTC
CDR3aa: CASSKTKLTGAVF

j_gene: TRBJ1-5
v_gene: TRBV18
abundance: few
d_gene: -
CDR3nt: TGTGCCAGCTCAAGTGAGCATCAGCCCCAGCATTTT
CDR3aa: CASSSEHQPQHF

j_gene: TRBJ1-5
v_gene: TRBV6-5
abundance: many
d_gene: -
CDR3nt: TGTGCCAGCAGTTACCTCACGGAGGGACAGCCCCAGCATTTT
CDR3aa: CASSYLTEGQPQHF

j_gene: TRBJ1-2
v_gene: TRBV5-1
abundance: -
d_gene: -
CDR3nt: TGCGCCAGCAGCTCGTCAGGGTCTGGCTACACCTTC
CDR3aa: CASSSSGSGYTF

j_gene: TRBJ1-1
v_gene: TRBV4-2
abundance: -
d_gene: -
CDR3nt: TGTGCCAGCAGCCAAGAGGGACGGGACATTGCCACTGAAGCTTTCTTT
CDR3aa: CASSQEGRDIATEAFF

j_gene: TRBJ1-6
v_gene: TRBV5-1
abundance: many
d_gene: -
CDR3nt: TGCGCCAGCAGCTTTGGGACTGACGAGAATTCACCCCTCCACTTT
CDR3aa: CASSFGTDENSPLHF

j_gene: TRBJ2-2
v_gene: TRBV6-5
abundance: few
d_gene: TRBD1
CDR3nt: TGTGCCAGCAGTCAGAGAGGGGGCGCCGGGGAGCTGTTTTTT
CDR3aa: CASSQRGGAGELFF

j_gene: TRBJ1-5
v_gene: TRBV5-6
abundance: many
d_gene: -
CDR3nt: TGTGCCAGCAGCAATTATCAGCCCCAGCATTTT
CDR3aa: CASSNYQPQHF

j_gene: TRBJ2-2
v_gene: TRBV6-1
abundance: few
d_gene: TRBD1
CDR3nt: TGTGCCAGCAGGGCCCAGGGGGCTATGACCGGGGAGCTGTTTTTT
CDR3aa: CASRAQGAMTGELFF

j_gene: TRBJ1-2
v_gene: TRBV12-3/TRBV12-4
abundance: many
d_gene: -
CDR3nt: TGTGCCAGCAGTTTAGGGTTTAACTATGGCTACACCTTC
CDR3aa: CASSLGFNYGYTF

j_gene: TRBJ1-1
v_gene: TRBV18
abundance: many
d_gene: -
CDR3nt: TGTGCCAGCTCACCATTGACAGGGAACACTGAAGCTTTCTTT
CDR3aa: CASSPLTGNTEAFF

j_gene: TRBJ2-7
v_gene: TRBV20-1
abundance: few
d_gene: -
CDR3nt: TGCAGTGCTAGACCTTCCCAAGTTTACGAGCAGTACTTC
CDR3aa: CSARPSQVYEQYF

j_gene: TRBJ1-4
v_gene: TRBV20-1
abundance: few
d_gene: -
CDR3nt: TGCAGTGCTCCGACCAGAATGCGGTGGACGAGCAATGAAAAACTGTTTTTT
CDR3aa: CSAPTRMRWTSNEKLFF

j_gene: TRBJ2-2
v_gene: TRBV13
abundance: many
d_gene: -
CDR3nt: TGTGCCAGCAGCTCTCGACACGGGTTTTACACCGGGGAGCTGTTTTTT
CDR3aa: CASSSRHGFYTGELFF

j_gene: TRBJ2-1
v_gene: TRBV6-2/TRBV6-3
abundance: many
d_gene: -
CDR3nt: TGTGCCAGCAGAACTAGCTATCCCGCCAATGAGCAGTTCTTC
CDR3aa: CASRTSYPANEQFF

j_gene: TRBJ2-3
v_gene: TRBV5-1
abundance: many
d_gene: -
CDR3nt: TGCGCCAGCAGCTTGGGGGCGGCCCGCACAGATACGCAGTATTTT
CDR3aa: CASSLGAARTDTQYF

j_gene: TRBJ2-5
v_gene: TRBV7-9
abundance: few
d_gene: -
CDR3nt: TGTGCCAGCAGCTCCTATCAGGGAGGAGAGACCCAGTACTTC
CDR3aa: CASSSYQGGETQYF

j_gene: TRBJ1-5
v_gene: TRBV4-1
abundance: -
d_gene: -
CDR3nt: TGCGCCAGCAGCCAAGGATCTAGTCAGCCCCAGCATTTT
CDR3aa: CASSQGSSQPQHF

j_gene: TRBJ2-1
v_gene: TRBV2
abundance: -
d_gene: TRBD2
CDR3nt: TGTGCCAGCAGTGAACTTAGCGGGGGTTACAATGAGCAGTTCTTC
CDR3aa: CASSELSGGYNEQFF

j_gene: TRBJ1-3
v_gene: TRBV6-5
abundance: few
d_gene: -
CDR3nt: TGTGCCAGCATTTCCTCGTCGAGCTACGGAAACACCATATATTTT
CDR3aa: CASISSSSYGNTIYF

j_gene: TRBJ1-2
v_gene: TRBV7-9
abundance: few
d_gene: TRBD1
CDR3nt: TGTGCCAGCAGCCATGTCCGGGACAGGGATAACTATGGCTACACCTTC
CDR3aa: CASSHVRDRDNYGYTF

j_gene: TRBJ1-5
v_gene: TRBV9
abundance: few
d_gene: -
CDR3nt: TGTGCCAGCAGCGTAGGCAGCAATCAGCCCCAGCATTTT
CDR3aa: CASSVGSNQPQHF

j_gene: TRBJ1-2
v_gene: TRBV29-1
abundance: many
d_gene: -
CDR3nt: TGCAGCGTTGACAGGGATCTACTCACCTTCGGCTACACCTTC
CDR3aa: CSVDRDLLTFGYTF

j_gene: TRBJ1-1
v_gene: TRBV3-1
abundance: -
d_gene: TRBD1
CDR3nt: TGTGCCAGCAGCCAAGCGGACAGGGGGCCCACTGAAGCTTTCTTT
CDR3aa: CASSQADRGPTEAFF

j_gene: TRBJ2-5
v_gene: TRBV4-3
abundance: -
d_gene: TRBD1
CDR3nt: TGCGCCAGCAGCCGCCTAACAGGGGAGAAAGAGACCCAGTACTTC
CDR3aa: CASSRLTGEKETQYF

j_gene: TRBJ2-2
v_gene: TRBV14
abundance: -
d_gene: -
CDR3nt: TGTGCCAGCAGCCCCCGCCTGGAGGGGGAGCTGTTTTTT
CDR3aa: CASSPRLEGELFF

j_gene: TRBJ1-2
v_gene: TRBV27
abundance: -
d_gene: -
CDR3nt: TGTGCCAGCACGGTCCATCCTAACTATGGCTACACCTTC
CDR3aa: CASTVHPNYGYTF

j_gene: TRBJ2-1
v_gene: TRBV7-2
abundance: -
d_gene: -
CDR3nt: TGTGCCAGCTCGCAAGAGATCCCCTACAATGAGCAGTTCTTC
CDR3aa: CASSQEIPYNEQFF

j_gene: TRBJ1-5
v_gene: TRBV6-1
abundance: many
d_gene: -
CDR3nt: TGTGCCAGCAGTGATATTTCAGCGGGCAATCAGCCCCAGCATTTT
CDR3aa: CASSDISAGNQPQHF

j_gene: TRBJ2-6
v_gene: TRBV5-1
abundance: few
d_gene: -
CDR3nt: TGCGCCAGCAGCTTGGCCACAGGGTTTGGGGCCAACGTCCTGACTTTC
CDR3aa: CASSLATGFGANVLTF

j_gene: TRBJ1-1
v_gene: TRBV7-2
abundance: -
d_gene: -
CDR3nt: TGTGCCAGCAGCCCCTGGTCCCGGGGCACTGAAGCTTTCTTT
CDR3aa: CASSPWSRGTEAFF

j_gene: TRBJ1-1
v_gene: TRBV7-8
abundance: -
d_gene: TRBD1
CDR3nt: TGTGCCAGCAGCGCCACAGGGGTTCACACTGAAGCTTTCTTT
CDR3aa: CASSATGVHTEAFF

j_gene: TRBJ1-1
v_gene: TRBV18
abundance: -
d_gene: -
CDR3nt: TGTGCCAGCTCAGGAAACGGGTGGAACACTGAAGCTTTCTTT
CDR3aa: CASSGNGWNTEAFF

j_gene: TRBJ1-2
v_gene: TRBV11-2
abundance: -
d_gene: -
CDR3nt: TGTGCCAGCAGGCGCCCCGGACAGTCCTATGGCTACACCTTC
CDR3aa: CASRRPGQSYGYTF

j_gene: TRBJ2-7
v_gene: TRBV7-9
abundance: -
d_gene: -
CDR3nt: TGTGCCAGCAGCGTTATCGTCAGGCACGAGCAGTACTTC
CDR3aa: CASSVIVRHEQYF

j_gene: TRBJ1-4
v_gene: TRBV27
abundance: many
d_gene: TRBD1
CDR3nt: TGTGCCAGCAGTCCATGGGGGACAGCTTCAGCTAATGAAAAACTGTTTTTT
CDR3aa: CASSPWGTASANEKLFF

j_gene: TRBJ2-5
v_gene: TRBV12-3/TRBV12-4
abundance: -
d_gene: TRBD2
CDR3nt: TGTGCCAGCAGATTAGTGAGTAGAGGACTAGCAAAAAACCAGGCGGAGACCCAGTACTTC
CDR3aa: CASRLVSRGLAKNQAETQYF

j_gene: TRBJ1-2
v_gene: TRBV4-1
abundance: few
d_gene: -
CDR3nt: TGCGCCAGCAGCCAAGATCGAGCTACTAATGGCTACACCTTC
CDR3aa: CASSQDRATNGYTF

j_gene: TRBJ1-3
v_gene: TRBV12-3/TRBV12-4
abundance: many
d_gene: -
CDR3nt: TGTGCCAGCAGTTCGCTGCTCCTTAGGGGGTTAGCTGGAAACACCATATATTTT
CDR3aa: CASSSLLLRGLAGNTIYF

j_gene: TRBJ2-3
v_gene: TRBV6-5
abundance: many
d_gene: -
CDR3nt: TGTGCCAGCAGTTACTCCGATTGGGCTAGCGCCCGCACAGATACGCAGTATTTT
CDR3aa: CASSYSDWASARTDTQYF

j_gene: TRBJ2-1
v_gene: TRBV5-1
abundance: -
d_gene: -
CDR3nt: TGCGCCAGCAGCTTGGTGAACCCCCAGAGTGCGAGCTCCTACAATGAGCAGTTCTTC
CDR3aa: CASSLVNPQSASSYNEQFF

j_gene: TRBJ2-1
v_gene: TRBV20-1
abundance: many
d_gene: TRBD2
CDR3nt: TGCAGTGCTAGCTCCGGGACTACCTACAATGAGCAGTTCTTC
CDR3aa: CSASSGTTYNEQFF

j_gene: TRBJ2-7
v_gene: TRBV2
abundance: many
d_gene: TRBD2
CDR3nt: TGTGCCAGCGTAGCTAGCGGCACCTACGAGCAGTACTTC
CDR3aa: CASVASGTYEQYF

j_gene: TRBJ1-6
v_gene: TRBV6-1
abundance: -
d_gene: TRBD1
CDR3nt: TGTGCCAGCAGCCTACAGGGGTCCCATAGCTCCTATAATTCACCCCTCCACTTT
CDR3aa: CASSLQGSHSSYNSPLHF

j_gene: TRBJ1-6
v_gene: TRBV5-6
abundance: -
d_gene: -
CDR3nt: TGTGCCAGCAGCTCCGGGGGGCTGAGCTCCTATAATTCACCCCTCCACTTT
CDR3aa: CASSSGGLSSYNSPLHF

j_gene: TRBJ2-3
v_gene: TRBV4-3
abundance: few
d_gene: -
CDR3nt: TGCGCCAGCAGCCAAGGGCCCCTGGGTACGATGGATACGCAGTATTTT
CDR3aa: CASSQGPLGTMDTQYF

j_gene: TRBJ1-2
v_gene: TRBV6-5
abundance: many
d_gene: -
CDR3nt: TGTGCCAGCAGTCGGACTGGGACCGGAGGCTACACCTTC
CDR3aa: CASSRTGTGGYTF

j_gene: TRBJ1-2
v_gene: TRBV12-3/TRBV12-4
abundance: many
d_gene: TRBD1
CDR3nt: TGTGCCAGCAGTGATCAGGGGGCTGGCTATGGCTACACCTTC
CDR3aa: CASSDQGAGYGYTF

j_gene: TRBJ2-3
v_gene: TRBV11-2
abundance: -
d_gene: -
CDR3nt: TGTGCCAGCAGCTTAGCCGTCACAGACACAGATACGCAGTATTTT
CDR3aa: CASSLAVTDTDTQYF

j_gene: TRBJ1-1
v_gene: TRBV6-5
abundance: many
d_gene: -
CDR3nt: TGTGCCAGCAGTTACCTGGGGAATGTCCCGAGCACTGAAGCTTTCTTT
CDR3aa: CASSYLGNVPSTEAFF

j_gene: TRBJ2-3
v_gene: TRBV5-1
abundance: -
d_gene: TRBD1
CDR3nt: TGCGCCAGCAGCTCCGAACAGGGGTCGGTGTACACAGATACGCAGTATTTT
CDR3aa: CASSSEQGSVYTDTQYF